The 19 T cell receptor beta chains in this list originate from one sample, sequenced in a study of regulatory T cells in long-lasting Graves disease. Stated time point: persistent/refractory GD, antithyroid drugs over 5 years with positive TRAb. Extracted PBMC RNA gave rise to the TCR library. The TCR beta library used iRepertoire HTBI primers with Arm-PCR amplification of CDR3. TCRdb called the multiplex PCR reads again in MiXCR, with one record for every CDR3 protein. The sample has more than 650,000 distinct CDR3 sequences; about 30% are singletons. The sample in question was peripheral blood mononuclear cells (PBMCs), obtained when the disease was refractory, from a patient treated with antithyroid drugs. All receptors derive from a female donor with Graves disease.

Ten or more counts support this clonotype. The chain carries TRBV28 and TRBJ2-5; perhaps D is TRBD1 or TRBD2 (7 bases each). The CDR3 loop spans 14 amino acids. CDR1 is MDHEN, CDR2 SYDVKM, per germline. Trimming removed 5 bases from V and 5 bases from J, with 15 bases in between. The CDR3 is CASSPRQGGETQYF. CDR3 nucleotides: TGTGCCAGCAGTCCCCGACAGGGAGGGGAGACCCAGTACTTC.

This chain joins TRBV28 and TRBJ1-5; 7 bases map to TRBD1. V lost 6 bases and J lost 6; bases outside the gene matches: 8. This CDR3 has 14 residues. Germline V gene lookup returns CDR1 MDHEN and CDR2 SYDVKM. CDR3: CASRRQGGGQPQHF. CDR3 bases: TGTGCCAGCAGGCGACAGGGTGGGGGTCAGCCCCAGCATTTT.

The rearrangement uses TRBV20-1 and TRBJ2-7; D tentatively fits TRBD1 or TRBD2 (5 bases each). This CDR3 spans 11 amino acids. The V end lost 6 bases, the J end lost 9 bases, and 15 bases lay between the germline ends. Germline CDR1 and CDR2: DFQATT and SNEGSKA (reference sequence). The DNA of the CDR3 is TGCAGTGCCACGACGGGGCCGGGGCAGTACTTC. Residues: CSATTGPGQYF.

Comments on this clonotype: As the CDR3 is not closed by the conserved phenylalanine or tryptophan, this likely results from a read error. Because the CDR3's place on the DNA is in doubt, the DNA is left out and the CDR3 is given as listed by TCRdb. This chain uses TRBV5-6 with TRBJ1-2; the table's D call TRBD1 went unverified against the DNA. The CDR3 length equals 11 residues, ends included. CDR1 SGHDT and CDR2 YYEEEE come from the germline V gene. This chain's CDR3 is CASSLYADRSV.

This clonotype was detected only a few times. The CDR3 sequence is CASSLRAASPLHF. CDR3 coding DNA: TGTGCCAGCAGCCTACGCGCAGCCTCACCCCTCCACTTT. J is TRBJ1-6 and V is TRBV3-1; no firm D call. The CDR3 consists of 13 residues. V dropped 4 bases and J dropped 10 bases, with 11 bases sitting between them. Germline V gene lookup returns CDR1 LGHDT and CDR2 YNNKEL (reference sequence).

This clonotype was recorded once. As DNA, the CDR3 is TGTGCCAGCAGCGTGCCAGGGATCTCTGGGGCCAACGTCCTGACTTTC. Translating gives CASSVPGISGANVLTF. The J gene is TRBJ2-6, the V gene TRBV5-5; TRBD1 is a possible D gene (5 bases). Germline V gene data show CDR1 as SGHKS and CDR2 as YYEKEE (reference sequence). The V end was cut by 4 bases, the J end by 0 bases, with 11 bases between. The CDR3 length is 16 residues. Filled out from reference TRBV5-5 and TRBJ2-6, the complete variable domain reads DAGVTQSPTHLIKTRGQQVTLRCSPISGHKSVSWYQQVLGQGPQFIFQYYEKEERGRGNFPDRFSARQFPNYSSELNVNALLLGDSALYLCASSVPGISGANVLTFGAGSRLTVL.

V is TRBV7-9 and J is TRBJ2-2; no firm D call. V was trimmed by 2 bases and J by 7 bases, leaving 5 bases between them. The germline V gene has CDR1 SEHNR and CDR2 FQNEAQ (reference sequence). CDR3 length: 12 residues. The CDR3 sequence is CASSLIHGELFF. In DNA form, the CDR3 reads TGTGCCAGCAGCTTAATCCACGGGGAGCTGTTTTTT.

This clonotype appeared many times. DNA for the CDR3: TGTGCCAGCCTTACAGGGGGCGATGGCTACACCTTC. It specifies CASLTGGDGYTF. J is TRBJ1-2 and V is TRBV28, with 9 nucleotides matching TRBD1. The V and J ends lost 8 bases and 6 bases, in that order; junction bases with no gene match: 4. Germline CDR1 reads MDHEN; CDR2 reads SYDVKM. CDR3 length equals 12 residues.

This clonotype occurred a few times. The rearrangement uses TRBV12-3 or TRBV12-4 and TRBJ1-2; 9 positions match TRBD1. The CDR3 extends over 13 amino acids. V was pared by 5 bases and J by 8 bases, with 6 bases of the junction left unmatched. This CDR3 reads CASSVTGGHGYTF. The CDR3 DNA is TGTGCCAGCAGTGTTACAGGGGGCCACGGCTACACCTTC.

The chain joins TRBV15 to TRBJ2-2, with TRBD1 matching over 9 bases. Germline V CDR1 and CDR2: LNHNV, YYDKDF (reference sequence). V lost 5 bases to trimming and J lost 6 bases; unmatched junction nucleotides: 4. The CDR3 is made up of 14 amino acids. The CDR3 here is CATSPRTGAGELFF. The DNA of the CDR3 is TGTGCCACCAGCCCCCGGACAGGGGCCGGGGAGCTGTTTTTT. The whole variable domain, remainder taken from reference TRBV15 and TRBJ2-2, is DAMVIQNPRYQVTQFGKPVTLSCSQTLNHNVMYWYQQKSSQAPKLLFHYYDKDFNNEADTPDNFQSRRPNTSFCFLDIRSPGLGDTAMYLCATSPRTGAGELFFGEGSRLTVL.

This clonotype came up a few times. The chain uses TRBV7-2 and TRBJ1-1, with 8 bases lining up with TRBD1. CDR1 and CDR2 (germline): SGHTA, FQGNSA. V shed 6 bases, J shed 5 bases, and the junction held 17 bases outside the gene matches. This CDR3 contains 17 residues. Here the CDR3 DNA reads TGTGCCAGCAGACCAGGGGGCGCGAGGTTAGGAAATACTGAAGCTTTCTTT. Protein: CASRPGGARLGNTEAFF. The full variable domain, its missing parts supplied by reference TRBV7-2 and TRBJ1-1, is GAGVSQSPSNKVTEKGKDVELRCDPISGHTALYWYRQSLGQGLEFLIYFQGNSAPDKSGLPSDRFSAERTGGSVSTLTIQRTQQEDSAVYLCASRPGGARLGNTEAFFGQGTRLTVV.

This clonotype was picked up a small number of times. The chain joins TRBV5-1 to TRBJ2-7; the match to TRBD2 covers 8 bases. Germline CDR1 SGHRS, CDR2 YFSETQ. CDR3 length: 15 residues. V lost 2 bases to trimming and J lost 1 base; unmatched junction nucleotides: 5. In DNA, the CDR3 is TGCGCCAGCAGCTTTGGAGCGGGAGCATCCTACGAGCAGTACTTC. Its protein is CASSFGAGASYEQYF.

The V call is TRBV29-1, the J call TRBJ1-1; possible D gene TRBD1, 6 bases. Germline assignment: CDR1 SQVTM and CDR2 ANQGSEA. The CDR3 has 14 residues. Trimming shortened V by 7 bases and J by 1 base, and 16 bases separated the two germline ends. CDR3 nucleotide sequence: TGCAGCGCTCGCCGATCGACAGGGAACACTGAAGCTTTCTTT. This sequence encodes CSARRSTGNTEAFF. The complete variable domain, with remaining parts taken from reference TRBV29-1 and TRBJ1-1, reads SAVISQKPSRDICQRGTSLTIQCQVDSQVTMMFWYRQQPGQSLTLIATANQGSEATYESGFVIDKFPISRPNLTFSTLTVSNMSPEDSSIYLCSARRSTGNTEAFFGQGTRLTVV.

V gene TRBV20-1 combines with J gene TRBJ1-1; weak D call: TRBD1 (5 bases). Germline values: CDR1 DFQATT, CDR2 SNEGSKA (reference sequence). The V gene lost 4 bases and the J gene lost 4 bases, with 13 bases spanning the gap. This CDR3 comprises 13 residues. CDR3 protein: CSATDSMITEAFF. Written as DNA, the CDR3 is TGCAGTGCTACAGACAGCATGATCACTGAAGCTTTCTTT.

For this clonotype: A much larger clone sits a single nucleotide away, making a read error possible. CDR3: CASSLRGDRGNNDYTF. The CDR3, as DNA: TGTGCCAGCAGTTTAAGGGGCGACAGGGGGAATAATGACTACACCTTC. V is TRBV28 and J is TRBJ1-2, with 9 bases fitting TRBD1. From germline, CDR1 is MDHEN and CDR2 SYDVKM. This CDR3 has 16 amino acids. V was pared by 2 bases and J by 10 bases, with 14 bases of the junction left unmatched.

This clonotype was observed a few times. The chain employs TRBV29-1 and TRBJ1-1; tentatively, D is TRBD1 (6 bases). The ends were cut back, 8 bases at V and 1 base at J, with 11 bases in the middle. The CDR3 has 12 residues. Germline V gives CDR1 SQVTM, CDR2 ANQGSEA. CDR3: CSTRGENTEAFF. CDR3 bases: TGCAGCACGAGGGGGGAGAACACTGAAGCTTTCTTT.

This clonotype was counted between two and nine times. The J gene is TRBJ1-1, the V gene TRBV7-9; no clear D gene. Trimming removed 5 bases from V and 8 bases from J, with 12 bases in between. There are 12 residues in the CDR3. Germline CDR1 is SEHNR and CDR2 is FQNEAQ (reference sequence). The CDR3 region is CASSAPGQEAFF. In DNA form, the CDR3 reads TGTGCCAGCAGCGCGCCGGGCCAAGAAGCTTTCTTT. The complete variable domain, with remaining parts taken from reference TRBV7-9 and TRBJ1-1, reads DTGVSQNPRHKITKRGQNVTFRCDPISEHNRLYWYRQTLGQGPEFLTYFQNEAQLEKSRLLSDRFSAERPKGSFSTLEIQRTEQGDSAMYLCASSAPGQEAFFGQGTRLTVV.

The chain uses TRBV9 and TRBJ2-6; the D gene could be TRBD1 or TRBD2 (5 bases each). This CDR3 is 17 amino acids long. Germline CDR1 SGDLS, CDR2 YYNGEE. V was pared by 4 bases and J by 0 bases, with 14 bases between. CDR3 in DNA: TGTGCCAGCAGCCCGAGAGGGGCTGACTCTGGGGCCAACGTCCTGACTTTC. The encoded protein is CASSPRGADSGANVLTF.

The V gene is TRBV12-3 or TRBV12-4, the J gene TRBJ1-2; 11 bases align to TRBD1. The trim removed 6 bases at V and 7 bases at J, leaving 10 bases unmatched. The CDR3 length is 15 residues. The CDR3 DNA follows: TGTGCCAGCAGGGACAGGGGGCGCTCCCTTTTTGGCTACACCTTC. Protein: CASRDRGRSLFGYTF.